Below are 26 T cell receptor beta chains sequenced from a single sample in a study of T-cell memory formation after mild COVID-19. TCRdb analysed the 5' RACE reads with MiXCR anew, one entry per CDR3 protein. The table records hundreds of thousands of distinct CDR3 sequences, 14% of them present only once. Sequencing was performed on PBMCs or a T cell subset sorted from them (not recorded which). The receptors derive from a man younger than 30 who had mild COVID-19 (a few samples of this study predate the infection). Cell type and time point are not known.

This clonotype was counted ten times or more. Here the CDR3 reads CASSPGTGTSYEQYF. The CDR3 region has the DNA TGTGCCAGCAGCCCCGGGACAGGGACCTCCTACGAGCAGTACTTC. This chain connects TRBV7-2 to TRBJ2-7; 9 bases agree with TRBD1. CDR3 length: 15 amino acids. Germline V CDR1 and CDR2: SGHTA, FQGNSA. The J segment lost 0 bases and the V segment lost 5 bases, leaving 5 bases of the junction unmatched.

This clonotype was picked up a small number of times. V usage is TRBV29-1 and J usage is TRBJ2-4; 7 bases are shared with TRBD1. The CDR3 runs to 12 residues. Germline trimming cut 5 bases from V and 5 bases from J; bases unmatched to any gene: 3. Germline V lookup: CDR1 SQVTM, CDR2 ANQGSEA. CDR3 sequence (DNA): TGCAGCGTTACAGGGGATCAAAACATTCAGTACTTC. Translating it yields CSVTGDQNIQYF.

The J gene is TRBJ1-1, the V gene TRBV6-2 or TRBV6-3, with D hard to call. This CDR3 is built from 12 residues. V was pared by 5 bases and J by 6 bases, with 10 bases between. From germline, CDR1 is MNHEY and CDR2 SVGEGT. The CDR3 sequence: CASSQQFAEAFF. Written as DNA, the CDR3 is TGTGCCAGCAGTCAACAGTTCGCTGAAGCTTTCTTT.

This clonotype was found many times. V usage is TRBV5-6 and J usage is TRBJ1-4; 9 bases are a match to TRBD1. Trimming at V came to 4 bases and at J to 3 bases, leaving 7 bases not matched to a gene. This CDR3 spans 16 amino acids. Germline CDR1 SGHDT, CDR2 YYEEEE. The CDR3 DNA reads as TGTGCCAGCAGCCTACTACAGGGGGCAGCTAATGAAAAACTGTTTTTT. It encodes CASSLLQGAANEKLFF.

The chain has TRBV19 and TRBJ1-5; D uncertain. The V gene's germline CDR1 is LNHDA and CDR2 SQIVND (reference sequence). Trimming removed 3 bases from V and 0 bases from J, with 9 bases in between. The CDR3 loop spans 15 amino acids. DNA for the CDR3: TGTGCCAGTAGTATTATCGGCTATAGCAATCAGCCCCAGCATTTT. It translates to CASSIIGYSNQPQHF.

The genes are TRBV6-5 and TRBJ2-2; D remains ambiguous. The CDR3 is 16 residues long. V lost 0 bases to trimming and J lost 0 bases, with 8 bases between them. Germline V gene sequence: CDR1 MNHEY, CDR2 SVGAGI. CDR3 region: CASSYSEYANTGELFF. CDR3 coding DNA: TGTGCCAGCAGTTACTCGGAGTACGCGAACACCGGGGAGCTGTTTTTT.

Ten or more counts support this clonotype. The chain employs TRBV20-1 and TRBJ1-2, with D perhaps TRBD1 (5 bases). Trimming shortened V by 0 bases and J by 4 bases, and 15 bases separated the two germline ends. CDR3 length: 15 amino acids. Germline lookup yields CDR1 DFQATT and CDR2 SNEGSKA (reference sequence). CDR3 sequence (DNA): TGCAGTGCTAGAGATTGGGGCGGAGACCTCTATGGCTACACCTTC. Protein product: CSARDWGGDLYGYTF.

The rearrangement joins TRBV12-3 or TRBV12-4 to TRBJ1-1; D is perhaps TRBD1 (6 bases). V shed 6 bases and J shed 11 bases, with 22 bases lying between them. The length of the CDR3 is 14 residues. The DNA for the CDR3 is TGTGCCAGCAGACAGAGGGGGGCCAGTGGTACGGCTTTCTTT. Translating gives CASRQRGASGTAFF.

The CDR3 bases are TGCGCCAGCAGCTTGGGACTAGCGGGCCTTAGCACAGATACGCAGTATTTT. It codes for CASSLGLAGLSTDTQYF. The J gene is TRBJ2-3, the V gene TRBV5-1; 10 bases match TRBD2. V lost 0 bases, J lost 0 bases, and 4 bases stayed unmatched. The CDR3 has 17 amino acids. The V gene's germline CDR1 is SGHRS and CDR2 YFSETQ.

The chain couples TRBV4-3 to TRBJ2-2, with TRBD1 as a possible D gene (6 bases). The CDR3 is 15 amino acids. CDR1 and CDR2 (germline): LGHNA, YSLEER. The ends were cut back, 1 base at V and 5 bases at J, with 11 bases in the middle. CDR3 DNA sequence: TGCGCCAGCAGCCAAGTCCAGGGGTGGACCGGGGAGCTGTTTTTT. As protein: CASSQVQGWTGELFF.

This clonotype was found a few times. The rearrangement uses TRBV5-6 and TRBJ2-3, with D maybe TRBD1 (6 bases). Trimming removed 7 bases from V and 6 bases from J, with 18 bases in between. The V gene's germline CDR1 is SGHDT and CDR2 YYEEEE. The CDR3 extends over 14 amino acids. The CDR3 is CASYPQGHLDTQYF. Written as DNA, the CDR3 is TGTGCCAGCTATCCACAGGGTCATTTGGATACGCAGTATTTT.

The chain links TRBV29-1 to TRBJ2-1; possibly TRBD2 for D (6 bases). V was trimmed by 5 bases and J by 4 bases, leaving 9 bases between them. This CDR3 has 12 amino acids. Germline assignment: CDR1 SQVTM and CDR2 ANQGSEA. The CDR3 DNA reads as TGCAGCGTTCGGGGGTCTTACAATGAGCAGTTCTTC. It is translated as CSVRGSYNEQFF.

The V and J genes are TRBV6-1 and TRBJ2-7; possibly TRBD1 for D (6 bases). Germline V gives CDR1 MNHNS, CDR2 SASEGT. This CDR3 comprises 16 residues. V was cut by 5 bases and J by 2 bases, with 19 bases left in between. CDR3 amino acids: CASSPPTGTTPYEQYF. CDR3 sequence (DNA): TGTGCCAGCAGTCCCCCGACCGGGACAACTCCCTACGAGCAGTACTTC.

The CDR3 nucleotides read TGCGCCAGCAGCCGTGGAGGGGGGTTGTCCTACGAGCAGTACGTC. Translation gives CASSRGGGLSYEQYV. This chain links TRBV5-1 with TRBJ2-7; D might be TRBD1 or TRBD2, each matching 6 bases. The CDR3 runs 15 residues. The V gene lost 4 bases and the J gene lost 1 base, with 15 bases spanning the gap. Germline V gene sequence: CDR1 SGHRS, CDR2 YFSETQ.

In its sample, this clonotype was seen a few times. The rearrangement joins TRBV20-1 to TRBJ2-5, with TRBD2 as a possible D gene (5 bases). This CDR3 comprises 15 residues. Between the trimmed V and J ends, which lost 1 base and 5 bases, there was a span of 17 bases. CDR1 is DFQATT, CDR2 SNEGSKA, per germline (reference sequence). The CDR3 spells CSARGENRARETQYF. DNA for the CDR3: TGCAGTGCTAGAGGGGAGAACAGAGCCCGTGAGACCCAGTACTTC.

The chain joins TRBV7-2 to TRBJ2-1; D unclear. Trimming left V 1 base short and J 8 bases short, with 12 bases between. Germline CDR1 and CDR2: SGHTA and FQGNSA. The CDR3 runs 14 residues. CDR3 DNA: TGTGCCAGCAGCTTAGGAGGCTATTCGGATGAGCAGTTCTTC. It codes for CASSLGGYSDEQFF.

This clonotype occurred a few times. V and J are TRBV6-6 and TRBJ1-2; D remains unclear. CDR3 length equals 11 residues. The V gene's germline CDR1 is MNHNY and CDR2 SVGAGI (reference sequence). With 7 bases removed from V and 1 base from J, the gap between germline ends came to 4 bases. In nucleotides, the CDR3 is TGTGCCAGCACACATAACTATGGCTACACCTTC. Translated, it gives CASTHNYGYTF.

The V and J genes are TRBV7-9 and TRBJ2-1; D call uncertain. This CDR3 comprises 12 residues. Germline CDR1 and CDR2: SEHNR and FQNEAQ (reference sequence). The V end lost 5 bases, the J end lost 8 bases, and 10 bases lay between the germline ends. The CDR3, as DNA: TGTGCCAGCAGCCGATGGGTCGATGAGCAGTTCTTC. Translated, it gives CASSRWVDEQFF.

The chain is built from TRBV6-2 or TRBV6-3 and TRBJ1-5; 9 bases match TRBD1. J was trimmed by 4 bases and V by 8 bases; bases with no gene match: 12. The CDR3 extends over 16 amino acids. Germline CDR1 reads MNHEY; CDR2 reads SVGEGT. The CDR3 reads CASSEGQGRLNQPQHF. CDR3 bases: TGTGCCAGCTCTGAGGGACAGGGTAGGTTAAATCAGCCCCAGCATTTT.

This chain joins TRBV11-2 and TRBJ2-5, with 8 nucleotides matching TRBD1. J was trimmed by 5 bases and V by 5 bases; bases with no gene match: 16. Germline CDR1 reads SGHAT; CDR2 reads FQNNGV. There are 17 residues in the CDR3. CDR3 nucleotide sequence: TGTGCCAGCAGCCTACAACACGGACAGGGTTTATGGGAGACCCAGTACTTC. This gives the protein CASSLQHGQGLWETQYF.

This clonotype showed up many times. The CDR3 region is CASSLVGITDTQYF. As DNA, the CDR3 is TGCGCCAGCAGCTTGGTAGGGATAACAGATACGCAGTATTTT. The chain is built from TRBV5-1 and TRBJ2-3; D is unresolved. This CDR3 has 14 amino acids. Germline V gives CDR1 SGHRS, CDR2 YFSETQ. The V end was cut by 0 bases, the J end by 3 bases, with 8 bases between.

Remarks on this clonotype: A read error is possible here, since a much larger clone lies one base away. This chain links TRBV11-2 with TRBJ2-3; 8 bases are shared with TRBD1. The CDR3 sequence is 15 residues long. V was pared by 0 bases and J by 4 bases, with 3 bases of the junction left unmatched. Germline V lookup: CDR1 SGHAT, CDR2 FQNNGV. The CDR3 spells CASSLEAGGADTQYF. The CDR3 coding sequence is TGTGCCAGCAGCTTAGAGGCAGGGGGCGCAGATACGCAGTATTTT.

The genes are TRBV5-1 and TRBJ1-1; D perhaps matches TRBD1 (6 bases). Per germline, CDR1 SGHRS and CDR2 YFSETQ. Trimming left V 7 bases short and J 2 bases short, with 18 bases between. This CDR3 spans 15 amino acids. The CDR3 spells CASRIRGAGNTEAFF. In nucleotides, the CDR3 is TGCGCCAGCCGAATCCGGGGGGCTGGAAACACTGAAGCTTTCTTT.

This chain uses TRBV5-1 with TRBJ2-4; D is possibly TRBD1 (5 bases). Between the trimmed V and J ends, which lost 2 bases and 6 bases, there was a span of 12 bases. The CDR3 consists of 14 residues. Looked up from germline, CDR1 is SGHRS and CDR2 is YFSETQ. CDR3 sequence: CASSFIGQTNIQYF. The CDR3 nucleotides are TGCGCCAGCAGCTTTATAGGACAAACAAACATTCAGTACTTC. The full variable domain, with the rest looked up from reference TRBV5-1 and TRBJ2-4, is KAGVTQTPRYLIKTRGQQVTLSCSPISGHRSVSWYQQTPGQGLQFLFEYFSETQRNKGNFPGRFSGRQFSNSRSEMNVSTLELGDSALYLCASSFIGQTNIQYFGAGTRLSVL.

The gene calls are TRBV6-5 and TRBJ1-1; D is undetermined. Deletions cut 6 bases from V and 0 bases from J, with 11 bases between. CDR3 size: 14 residues. The germline V gene encodes CDR1 MNHEY and CDR2 SVGAGI. CDR3 coding DNA: TGTGCCAGCAGAGAGGGTACAGTGAACACTGAAGCTTTCTTT. Protein: CASREGTVNTEAFF.

With regard to this clonotype: The junction departs from the called germline gene at one end, perhaps through a read error. V usage is TRBV27 and J usage is TRBJ1-2, with D tentatively TRBD1 (6 bases). Germline V gene sequence: CDR1 MNHEY, CDR2 SMNVEV (reference sequence). This CDR3 has 15 residues. In nucleotides, the CDR3 is TGTGCCAGCAGTCTATCCGAGACAGGAGACTATGGCTACACCTTC. This gives the protein CASSLSETGDYGYTF.